Listed below are T cell receptor beta chains from one sample, sequenced in a study of blood T cells in healthy people across ages. TCRdb fed the 5' RACE reads into MiXCR, producing one record per CDR3 protein. The repertoire includes 730,000 or so distinct CDR3 sequences, about 40% of them detected once, and 20% to 25% sits in the top ten. The sequencing input was blood. The receptor source for this set is a woman aged 60 to 75 in good health. The CDR3 runs from the conserved cysteine through the conserved F or W. D genes are given only for firm matches. Clone size, where shown, is once, few, many, or a class for clones that have expanded.

cdr3_aa,cdr3_nt,cdr3_length,v_call,clone_size,d_call,j_call
CASNRRGFSDTQYF,TGTGCCAGCAACCGCAGGGGATTCTCGGATACGCAGTATTTT,14,TRBV25-1,.,.,TRBJ2-3
CSYRGRTEAFF,TGCAGCTACAGGGGACGGACTGAAGCTTTCTTT,11,TRBV29-1,.,TRBD1,TRBJ1-1
CASSSGGTLINEKLFF,TGTGCCAGCAGCTCTGGGGGGACACTAATTAATGAAAAACTGTTTTTT,16,TRBV5-5,few,.,TRBJ1-4
CASSIGWTPNEKLFF,TGTGCCAGTAGTATTGGTTGGACACCTAATGAAAAACTGTTTTTT,15,TRBV19,.,.,TRBJ1-4
CASSLDNSLPRETQYF,TGTGCCAGCAGCTTAGATAATTCCCTCCCGCGGGAGACCCAGTACTTC,16,TRBV7-2,.,.,TRBJ2-5
CSARDRAVNTEAFF,TGCAGTGCTAGAGATCGGGCGGTGAACACTGAAGCTTTCTTT,14,TRBV20-1,.,.,TRBJ1-1
CSARTSGSTSEQYF,TGCAGTGCTAGGACTAGCGGGTCCACCTCCGAGCAGTACTTC,14,TRBV20-1,.,TRBD2,TRBJ2-7
CASSTQLAGEAQFF,TGTGCCAGCAGTACACAACTAGCGGGAGAGGCGCAGTTCTTC,14,TRBV6-2/TRBV6-3,.,TRBD2,TRBJ2-1
CSVNLGTAYGYTF,TGCAGCGTTAACCTGGGGACTGCTTATGGCTACACCTTC,13,TRBV29-1,few,.,TRBJ1-2
CASSHVLLAGGGEQFF,TGCGCCAGCAGCCATGTTTTGCTAGCGGGAGGTGGTGAGCAGTTCTTC,16,TRBV4-3,.,TRBD2,TRBJ2-1
CASSQDLTGETQYF,TGTGCCAGCAGCCAAGATCTCACTGGGGAGACCCAGTACTTC,14,TRBV3-1,few,.,TRBJ2-5
CAISGRHLLTGELFF,TGTGCCATCAGTGGGCGGCACCTCCTCACCGGGGAGCTGTTTTTT,15,TRBV10-3,many,.,TRBJ2-2
CASSDPRTGSKHIQYF,TGTGCCAGCAGTGACCCTCGGACAGGGTCCAAACACATTCAGTACTTC,16,TRBV6-1,.,TRBD1,TRBJ2-4
CAWSVKQGQYF,TGTGCCTGGAGTGTAAAACAGGGGCAGTACTTC,11,TRBV30,.,TRBD1,TRBJ2-4
CATSVGGKGQFF,TGTGCCACCAGTGTAGGAGGGAAAGGGCAGTTCTTC,12,TRBV24-1,.,.,TRBJ2-1
CASSRDRGGTEAFF,TGTGCCAGCAGCAGGGACAGGGGTGGTACTGAAGCTTTCTTT,14,TRBV12-3/TRBV12-4,.,TRBD1,TRBJ1-1
CASSPGGTGDTEAFF,TGCGCCAGCAGCCCGGGGGGGACAGGGGACACTGAAGCTTTCTTT,15,TRBV5-1,.,TRBD1,TRBJ1-1
CSASVDRGTYEQYF,TGCAGTGCTAGTGTGGACAGGGGTACTTACGAGCAGTACTTC,14,TRBV20-1,few,TRBD1,TRBJ2-7
CASSLGQGGYEQYF,TGCGCCAGCAGCCTAGGACAGGGGGGCTACGAGCAGTACTTC,14,TRBV5-1,many,TRBD1,TRBJ2-7
CASSPIRDANRGEQYF,TGTGCCAGCAGCCCCATCCGGGACGCCAACCGTGGGGAGCAGTACTTC,16,TRBV7-9,.,.,TRBJ2-7
CATSRVRGVAIETQYF,TGTGCCACCAGCAGAGTTAGGGGAGTAGCGATTGAGACCCAGTACTTC,16,TRBV15,.,.,TRBJ2-5
CASSPELPNTQYF,TGTGCCAGCAGCCCCGAGCTGCCGAATACGCAGTATTTT,13,TRBV7-3,.,.,TRBJ2-3
CASSRTGRRLYNEQYF,TGTGCCAGCAGCCGAACAGGGCGCCGACTTTACAATGAGCAGTACTTC,16,TRBV12-1,.,.,TRBJ2-5
CARRWSEWSSYNEQFF,TGTGCCAGGCGTTGGAGCGAATGGAGCTCCTACAATGAGCAGTTCTTC,16,TRBV6-6,few,.,TRBJ2-1
CASSSLTGSGYTF,TGTGCCAGCAGTTCCTTGACAGGGTCTGGCTACACCTTC,13,TRBV6-5,once,TRBD1,TRBJ1-2
CASSQLEPNTGELFF,TGTGCCAGCAGCCAACTGGAGCCGAACACCGGGGAGCTGTTTTTT,15,TRBV3-1,.,.,TRBJ2-2
CSASPRGGANYGYTF,TGCAGTGCTAGCCCCAGGGGGGGAGCGAACTATGGCTACACCTTC,15,TRBV20-1,.,TRBD1,TRBJ1-2